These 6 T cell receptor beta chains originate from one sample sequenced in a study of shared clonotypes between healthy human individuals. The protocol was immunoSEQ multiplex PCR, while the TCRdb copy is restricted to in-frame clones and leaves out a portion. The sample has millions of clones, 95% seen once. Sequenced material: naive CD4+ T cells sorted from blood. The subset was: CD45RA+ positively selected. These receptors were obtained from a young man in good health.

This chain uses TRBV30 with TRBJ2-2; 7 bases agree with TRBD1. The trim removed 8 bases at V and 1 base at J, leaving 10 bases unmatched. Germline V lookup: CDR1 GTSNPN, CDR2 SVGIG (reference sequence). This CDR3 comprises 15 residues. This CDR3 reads CAQSRGTVNTGELFF. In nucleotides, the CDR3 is TGTGCCCAATCGAGAGGGACAGTGAACACCGGGGAGCTGTTTTTT.

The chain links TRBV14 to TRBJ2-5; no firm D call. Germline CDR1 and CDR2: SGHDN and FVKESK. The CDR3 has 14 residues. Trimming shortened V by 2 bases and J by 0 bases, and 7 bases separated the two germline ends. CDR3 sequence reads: CASSQTGYQETQYF. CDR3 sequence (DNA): TGTGCCAGCAGCCAAACTGGTTACCAAGAGACCCAGTACTTC.

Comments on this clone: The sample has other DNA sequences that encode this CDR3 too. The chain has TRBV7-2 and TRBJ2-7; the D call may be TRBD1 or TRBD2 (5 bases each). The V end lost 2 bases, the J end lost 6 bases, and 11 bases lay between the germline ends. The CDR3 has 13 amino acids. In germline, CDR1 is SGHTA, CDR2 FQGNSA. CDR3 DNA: TGTGCCAGCAGCTTAAATCGTGGGGGCGAGCAGTACTTC. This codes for CASSLNRGGEQYF.

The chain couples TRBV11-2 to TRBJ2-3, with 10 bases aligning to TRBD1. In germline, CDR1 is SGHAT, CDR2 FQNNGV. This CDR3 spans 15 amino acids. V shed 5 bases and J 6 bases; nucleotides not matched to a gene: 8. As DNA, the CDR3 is TGTGCCAGCAGCCCCGGGACAGGGGCTATGGATACGCAGTATTTT. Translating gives CASSPGTGAMDTQYF.

CDR3 amino acids: CASSVATDSGWAKNIQYF. The CDR3 DNA reads as TGTGCCAGCAGCGTAGCGACGGACTCTGGCTGGGCCAAAAACATTCAGTACTTC. The chain joins TRBV9 to TRBJ2-4; TRBD2 is a possible D gene (5 bases). Looked up from germline, CDR1 is SGDLS and CDR2 is YYNGEE. Trimming cost V 0 bases and J 1 base, with 17 bases left between them. CDR3 length: 18 residues.

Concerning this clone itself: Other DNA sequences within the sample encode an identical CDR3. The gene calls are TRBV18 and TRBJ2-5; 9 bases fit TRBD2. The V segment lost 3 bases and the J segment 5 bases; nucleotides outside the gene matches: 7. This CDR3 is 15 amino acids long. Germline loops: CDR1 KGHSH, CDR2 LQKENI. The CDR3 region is CASSPPGLAQETQYF. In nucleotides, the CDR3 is TGTGCCAGCTCACCTCCGGGACTAGCACAGGAGACCCAGTACTTC.